This TCR beta chain was documented in a study of radiotherapy plus CTLA-4 blockade in lung cancer. About the study: With 31% of patients having disease control, objective responses were seen in approximately 17%.

Trimming left V 0 bases short and J 0 bases short, with 11 bases between. Germline loops: CDR1 MGHRA, CDR2 YSYEKL. The CDR3 is 16 amino acids. A note on this clone: The antigen is undetermined.

The data were produced by immunoSEQ multiplex PCR, yet TCRdb's version contains in-frame clones alone and is incomplete. The repertoire holds more than 90,000 clones, with roughly 85% as singletons. Findings and caveats of the study: Once radiotherapy plus ipilimumab had been given, TCR clones derived from tumor expanded in blood.

The sequence derives from a human donor with non-small cell lung cancer that progressed on radiotherapy plus ipilimumab. This chain uses TRBV4-1 with TRBJ1-1; D is unclear. Sequencing used peripheral blood, obtained from a patient treated with radiotherapy plus ipilimumab. The CDR3 loop is CASSQDSFRLNTEAFF. For the CDR3, the DNA is TGCGCCAGCAGCCAAGACTCCTTTAGGTTGAACACTGAAGCTTTCTTT.